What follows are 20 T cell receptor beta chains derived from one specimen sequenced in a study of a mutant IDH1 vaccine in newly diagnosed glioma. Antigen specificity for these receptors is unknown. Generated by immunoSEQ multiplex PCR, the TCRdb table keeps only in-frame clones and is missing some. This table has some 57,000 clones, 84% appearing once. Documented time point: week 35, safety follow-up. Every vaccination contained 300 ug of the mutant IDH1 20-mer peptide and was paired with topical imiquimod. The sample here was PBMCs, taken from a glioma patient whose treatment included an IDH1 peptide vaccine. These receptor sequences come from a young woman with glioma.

DNA for the CDR3: TGTGCCAGCAGCCTTGACAGGGGGTTTGACGAGCAGTACTTC. Its protein product is CASSLDRGFDEQYF. This chain connects TRBV11-2 to TRBJ2-7, with TRBD1 matching over 9 bases. The germline V gene has CDR1 SGHAT and CDR2 FQNNGV. There are 14 residues in the CDR3. V dropped 5 bases and J dropped 5; count of bases not matched to a gene: 7. Using reference TRBV11-2 and TRBJ2-7 for the parts outside the CDR3, the full variable domain is EAGVAQSPRYKIIEKRQSVAFWCNPISGHATLYWYQQILGQGPKLLIQFQNNGVVDDSQLPKDRFSAERLKGVDSTLKIQPAKLEDSAVYLCASSLDRGFDEQYFGPGTRLTVT.

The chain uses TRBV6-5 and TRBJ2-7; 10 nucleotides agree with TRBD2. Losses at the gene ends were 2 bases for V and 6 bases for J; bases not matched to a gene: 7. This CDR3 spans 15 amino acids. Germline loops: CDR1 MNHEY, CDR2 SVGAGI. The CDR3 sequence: CASSYRLAGRREQYF. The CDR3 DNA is TGTGCCAGCAGTTACCGACTAGCGGGTCGTCGCGAGCAGTACTTC.

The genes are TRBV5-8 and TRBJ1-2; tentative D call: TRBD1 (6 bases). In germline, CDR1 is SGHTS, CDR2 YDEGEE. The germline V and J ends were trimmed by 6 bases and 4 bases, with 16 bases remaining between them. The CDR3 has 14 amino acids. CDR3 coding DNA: TGTGCCAGCAAAGGCAGAGGGGGGACCTATGGCTACACCTTC. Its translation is CASKGRGGTYGYTF.

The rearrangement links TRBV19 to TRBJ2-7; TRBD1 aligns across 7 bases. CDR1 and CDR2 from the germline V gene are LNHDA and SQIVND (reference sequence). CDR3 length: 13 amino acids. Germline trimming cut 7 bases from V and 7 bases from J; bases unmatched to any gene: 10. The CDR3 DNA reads TGTGCCAGTAACGACAGGGTTGCGAGGGAGCAGTACTTC. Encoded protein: CASNDRVAREQYF.

CDR3 DNA: TGTGCCAGCAGCCTCTATGGGGGCGTAAGGGTCCAAGAGACCCAGTACTTC. Protein: CASSLYGGVRVQETQYF. The genes are TRBV5-6 and TRBJ2-5; the D gene is possibly TRBD1 (6 bases). V lost 4 bases, J lost 1 base, and 20 bases lay in between. Germline V lookup: CDR1 SGHDT, CDR2 YYEEEE. This CDR3 has 17 residues.

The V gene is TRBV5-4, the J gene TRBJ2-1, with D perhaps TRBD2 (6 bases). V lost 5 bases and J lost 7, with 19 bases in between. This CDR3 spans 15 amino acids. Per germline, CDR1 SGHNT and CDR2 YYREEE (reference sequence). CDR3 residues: CASSPGGAVLNEQFF. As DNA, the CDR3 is TGTGCCAGCAGTCCCGGGGGAGCGGTCTTAAATGAGCAGTTCTTC.

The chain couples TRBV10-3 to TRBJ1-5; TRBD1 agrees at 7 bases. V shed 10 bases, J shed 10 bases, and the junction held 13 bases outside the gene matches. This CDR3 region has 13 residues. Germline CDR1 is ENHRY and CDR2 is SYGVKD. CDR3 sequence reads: CATYPGGIGPQHF. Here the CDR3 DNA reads TGTGCCACCTATCCAGGGGGTATAGGCCCCCAGCATTTT.

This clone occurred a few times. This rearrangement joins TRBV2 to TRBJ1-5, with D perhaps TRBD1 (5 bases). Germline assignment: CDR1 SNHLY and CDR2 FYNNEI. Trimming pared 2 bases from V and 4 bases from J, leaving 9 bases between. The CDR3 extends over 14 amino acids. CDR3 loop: CASSEWAGNQPQHF. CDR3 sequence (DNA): TGTGCCAGCAGTGAATGGGCAGGGAATCAGCCCCAGCATTTT. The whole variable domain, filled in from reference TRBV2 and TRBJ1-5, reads EPEVTQTPSHQVTQMGQEVILRCVPISNHLYFYWYRQILGQKVEFLVSFYNNEISEKSEIFDDQFSVERPDGSNFTLKIRSTKLEDSAMYFCASSEWAGNQPQHFGDGTRLSIL.

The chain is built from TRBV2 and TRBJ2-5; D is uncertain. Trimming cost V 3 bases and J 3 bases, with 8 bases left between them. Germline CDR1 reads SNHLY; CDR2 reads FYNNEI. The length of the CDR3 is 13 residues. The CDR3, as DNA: TGTGCCAGCAGTGAGACGGCGGAAGAGACCCAGTACTTC. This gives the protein CASSETAEETQYF.

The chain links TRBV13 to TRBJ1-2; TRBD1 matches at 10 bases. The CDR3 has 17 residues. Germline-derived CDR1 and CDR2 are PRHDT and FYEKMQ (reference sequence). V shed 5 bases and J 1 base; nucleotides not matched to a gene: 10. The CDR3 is CASSPPGQGFYNYGYTF. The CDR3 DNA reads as TGTGCCAGCAGCCCACCGGGACAGGGGTTCTATAACTATGGCTACACCTTC.

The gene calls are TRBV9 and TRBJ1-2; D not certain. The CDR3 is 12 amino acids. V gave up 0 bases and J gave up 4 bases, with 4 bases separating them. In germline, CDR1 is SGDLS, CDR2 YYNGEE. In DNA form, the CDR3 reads TGTGCCAGCAGCGTAGACGGCTATGGCTACACCTTC. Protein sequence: CASSVDGYGYTF.

CDR3 nucleotides: TGTGCCAGCATTGGGCCCGGGAGGACTGAAGCTTTCTTT. Translated: CASIGPGRTEAFF. This chain uses TRBV28 with TRBJ1-1; D is uncertain. Trimming cost V 7 bases and J 5 bases, with 14 bases left between them. Germline V gene data show CDR1 as MDHEN and CDR2 as SYDVKM. The CDR3 has 13 amino acids.

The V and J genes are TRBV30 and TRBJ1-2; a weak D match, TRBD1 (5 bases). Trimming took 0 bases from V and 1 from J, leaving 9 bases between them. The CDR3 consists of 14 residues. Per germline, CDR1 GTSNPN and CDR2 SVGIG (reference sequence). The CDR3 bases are TGTGCCTGGAGTGTACGTGGGGGTAACTATGGCTACACCTTC. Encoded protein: CAWSVRGGNYGYTF.

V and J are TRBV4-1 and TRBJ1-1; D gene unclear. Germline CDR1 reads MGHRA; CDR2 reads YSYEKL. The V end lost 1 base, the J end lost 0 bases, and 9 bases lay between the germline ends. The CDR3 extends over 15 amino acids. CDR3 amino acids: CASSQGEVMNTEAFF. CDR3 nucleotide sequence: TGCGCCAGCAGCCAAGGAGAGGTCATGAACACTGAAGCTTTCTTT.

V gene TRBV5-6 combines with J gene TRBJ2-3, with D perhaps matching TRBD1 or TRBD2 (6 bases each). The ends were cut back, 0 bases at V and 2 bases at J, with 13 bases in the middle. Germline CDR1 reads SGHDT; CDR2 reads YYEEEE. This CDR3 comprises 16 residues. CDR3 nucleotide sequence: TGTGCCAGCAGCTTGGAAACGGGGGCGACCACAGATACGCAGTATTTT. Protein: CASSLETGATTDTQYF.

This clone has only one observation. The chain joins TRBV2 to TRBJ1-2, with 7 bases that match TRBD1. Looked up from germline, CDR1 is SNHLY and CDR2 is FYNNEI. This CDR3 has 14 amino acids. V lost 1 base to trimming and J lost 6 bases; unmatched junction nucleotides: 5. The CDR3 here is CASSEGTRGDGYTF. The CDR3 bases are TGTGCCAGCAGTGAAGGGACCAGGGGGGATGGCTACACCTTC.

CDR3 region: CASSTRGGGYEQYF. The CDR3, as DNA: TGTGCCAGCAGCACCCGCGGGGGGGGCTACGAGCAGTACTTC. The rearrangement uses TRBV7-6 and TRBJ2-7; 9 bases are shared with TRBD2. CDR3 length equals 14 residues. Germline V gives CDR1 SGHVS, CDR2 FNYEAQ. Germline trimming cut 5 bases from V and 3 bases from J; bases unmatched to any gene: 5.

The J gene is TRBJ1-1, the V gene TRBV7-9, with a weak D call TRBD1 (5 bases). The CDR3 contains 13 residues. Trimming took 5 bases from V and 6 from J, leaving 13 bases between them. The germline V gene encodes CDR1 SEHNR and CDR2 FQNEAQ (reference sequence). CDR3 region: CASSRSGGAEAFF. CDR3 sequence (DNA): TGTGCCAGCAGCCGTAGCGGGGGAGCTGAAGCTTTCTTT. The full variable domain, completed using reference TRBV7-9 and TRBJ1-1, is DTGVSQNPRHKITKRGQNVTFRCDPISEHNRLYWYRQTLGQGPEFLTYFQNEAQLEKSRLLSDRFSAERPKGSFSTLEIQRTEQGDSAMYLCASSRSGGAEAFFGQGTRLTVV.

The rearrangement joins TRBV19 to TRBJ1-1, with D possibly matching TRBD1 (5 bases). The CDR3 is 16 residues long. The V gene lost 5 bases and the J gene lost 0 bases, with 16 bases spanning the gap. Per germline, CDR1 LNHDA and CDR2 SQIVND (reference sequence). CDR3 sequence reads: CASSFGGPPLNTEAFF. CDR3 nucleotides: TGTGCCAGTAGTTTTGGGGGACCACCGTTGAACACTGAAGCTTTCTTT.

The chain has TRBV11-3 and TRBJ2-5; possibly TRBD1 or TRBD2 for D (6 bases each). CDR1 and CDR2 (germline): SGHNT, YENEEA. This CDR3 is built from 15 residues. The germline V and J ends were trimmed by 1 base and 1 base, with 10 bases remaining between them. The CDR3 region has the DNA TGTGCCAGCAGCTTAGCGGGGGCCTCCCAAGAGACCCAGTACTTC. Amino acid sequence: CASSLAGASQETQYF.